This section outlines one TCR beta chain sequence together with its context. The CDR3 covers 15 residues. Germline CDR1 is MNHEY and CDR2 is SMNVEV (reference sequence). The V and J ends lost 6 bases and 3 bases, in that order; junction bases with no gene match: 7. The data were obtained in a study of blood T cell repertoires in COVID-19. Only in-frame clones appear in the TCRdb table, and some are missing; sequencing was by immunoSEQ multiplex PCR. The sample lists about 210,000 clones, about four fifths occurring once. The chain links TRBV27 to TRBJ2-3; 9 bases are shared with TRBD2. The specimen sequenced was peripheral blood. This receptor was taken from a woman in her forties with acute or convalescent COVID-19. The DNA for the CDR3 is TGTGCCAGCAGGTCTAGCGGGGTAGCGACAGATACGCAGTATTTT. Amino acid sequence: CASRSSGVATDTQYF.